This T cell receptor (beta chain) was recovered during a study of cytomegalovirus exposure and HLA in healthy donors. Study at large: Genetic ancestry analysis placed around 76% of the 300 to 500 donors that were genotyped in the Caucasian-associated cluster.

CDR3 length: 15 amino acids. CDR1 is SGDLS, CDR2 YYNGEE, per germline. Trimming took 0 bases from V and 4 from J; bases not matched to a gene: 4. PCR was performed using 60 Vbeta and 13 Jbeta primers. Source study methods: Later reanalysis found approximately 76 million unique TCR beta chains, roughly 10 million of them shared. Clones were sequenced by immunoSEQ multiplex PCR, and TCRdb holds only the in-frame ones, with some missing. That table gives V, J and clone size, and the DNA gave D and trimming. This sample's table reports approximately 76,000 clones. Material for sequencing was PBMCs. The chain joins TRBV9 to TRBJ2-1; 7 positions agree with TRBD2. This TCR derives from a man aged 18-30 years in good health and CMV-seropositive. The chain's CDR3 is CASSVGGGPYNEQFF. In DNA, the CDR3 is TGTGCCAGCAGCGTAGGGGGGGGTCCTTACAATGAGCAGTTCTTC.